This T cell receptor (beta chain) was sequenced during a study of blood T cell repertoires in COVID-19. Turning to the study itself: In each case, the material was cDNA or gDNA derived from T cells, B-cell-depleted T cells, or PBMCs.

Original methodology: Amplification with reference gene primers provided the estimates of nucleated cell counts. Using immunoSEQ multiplex PCR, the repertoire was profiled, and TCRdb retains in-frame clones only, with some absent. Clone size and the V and J calls come from that table; the DNA yielded D and trimming. Of a few hundred thousand clones in the sample, nearly 90% were seen once. The ends lost 5 bases at V and 5 bases at J; junction bases unmatched: 8. Germline loops: CDR1 PRHDT, CDR2 FYEKMQ (reference sequence). The CDR3 is 15 amino acids. Those enrolled, adults aged roughly 18 to 100 years, came from around 25 US areas. Grouping used clinical history reported by participants in a survey and questionnaire.

The sample taken for sequencing was PBMCs or T cells enriched from blood (not recorded which). The V gene is TRBV13, the J gene TRBJ1-2, with 10 bases that match TRBD1. This TCR was sampled from a woman between 18 and 29 years old with acute COVID-19. The CDR3 region has the DNA TGTGCCAGCAGCGAGAGGACAGGGGGTTTTTATGGCTACACCTTC. Translated: CASSERTGGFYGYTF. Variable domain in full (rest from reference TRBV13 and TRBJ1-2): AAGVIQSPRHLIKEKRETATLKCYPIPRHDTVYWYQQGPGQDPQFLISFYEKMQSDKGSIPDRFSAQQFSDYHSELNMSSLELGDSALYFCASSERTGGFYGYTFGSGTRLTVV.